The 6 T cell receptor beta chains below all came from one sample that was sequenced in a study of shared clonotypes between healthy human individuals. Assay used: immunoSEQ multiplex PCR; TCRdb lists only in-frame clones, some missing. The table records about 610,000 clones, around 97% of them present only once. Specimen: naive CD4+ T cells sorted from blood. Subset specified: CD45RA+ positively selected. The receptors derive from a woman aged 30 to 39 in good health.

This sequence joins TRBV6-5 and TRBJ2-3; 7 nucleotides line up with TRBD2. After removal of 8 bases from V and 2 bases from J, the junction contained 7 bases not matched to a gene. Germline-derived CDR1 and CDR2 are MNHEY and SVGAGI. This CDR3 has 14 residues. The DNA for the CDR3 is TGTGCCAGCCGTCTAGCGGTCGCCACAGATACGCAGTATTTT. Translated: CASRLAVATDTQYF.

This chain links TRBV5-1 with TRBJ2-5; 8 bases match TRBD1. Germline V gene lookup returns CDR1 SGHRS and CDR2 YFSETQ. The ends lost 7 bases at V and 5 bases at J; junction bases unmatched: 13. This CDR3 comprises 15 residues. The CDR3 reads CASQSGQGRSETQYF. DNA of the CDR3: TGCGCCAGCCAATCTGGACAGGGTCGATCGGAGACCCAGTACTTC.

The chain has TRBV5-5 and TRBJ1-2; 9 nucleotides match TRBD1. In germline, CDR1 is SGHKS, CDR2 YYEKEE (reference sequence). The junction had 7 bases not matched to a gene; V was cut back by 0 bases and J by 7 bases. The length of the CDR3 is 15 residues. The CDR3 nucleotides read TGTGCCAGCAGCTTGGGGCCCGGGACAGGGCTTGGCTACACCTTC. It is translated as CASSLGPGTGLGYTF.

V and J are TRBV9 and TRBJ2-7, with 9 positions matching TRBD2. This CDR3 comprises 14 residues. Germline V gene data show CDR1 as SGDLS and CDR2 as YYNGEE. The V gene end was trimmed by 1 base and the J gene end by 5 bases; junction bases not matched to a gene: 4. The CDR3 region has the DNA TGTGCCAGCAGCGTAACTAGCGGGTGGGACGAGCAGTACTTC. This encodes CASSVTSGWDEQYF.

This rearrangement joins TRBV19 to TRBJ2-1, with 13 bases identical to TRBD2. The V segment lost 6 bases and the J segment 6 bases; nucleotides outside the gene matches: 5. The V gene's germline CDR1 is LNHDA and CDR2 SQIVND (reference sequence). The CDR3 has 15 amino acids. The CDR3 is CASRGLAGMVNEQFF. In DNA form, the CDR3 reads TGTGCCAGTAGGGGACTAGCGGGAATGGTCAATGAGCAGTTCTTC.

The gene calls are TRBV28 and TRBJ2-1, with TRBD2 matching over 16 bases. This CDR3 has 16 residues. Germline V gene lookup returns CDR1 MDHEN and CDR2 SYDVKM. Trimming took 5 bases from V and 9 from J; bases not matched to a gene: 7. The CDR3 is CASSLGLAGGPLEQFF. The DNA for the CDR3 is TGTGCCAGCAGTCTGGGACTAGCGGGAGGGCCCCTTGAGCAGTTCTTC.